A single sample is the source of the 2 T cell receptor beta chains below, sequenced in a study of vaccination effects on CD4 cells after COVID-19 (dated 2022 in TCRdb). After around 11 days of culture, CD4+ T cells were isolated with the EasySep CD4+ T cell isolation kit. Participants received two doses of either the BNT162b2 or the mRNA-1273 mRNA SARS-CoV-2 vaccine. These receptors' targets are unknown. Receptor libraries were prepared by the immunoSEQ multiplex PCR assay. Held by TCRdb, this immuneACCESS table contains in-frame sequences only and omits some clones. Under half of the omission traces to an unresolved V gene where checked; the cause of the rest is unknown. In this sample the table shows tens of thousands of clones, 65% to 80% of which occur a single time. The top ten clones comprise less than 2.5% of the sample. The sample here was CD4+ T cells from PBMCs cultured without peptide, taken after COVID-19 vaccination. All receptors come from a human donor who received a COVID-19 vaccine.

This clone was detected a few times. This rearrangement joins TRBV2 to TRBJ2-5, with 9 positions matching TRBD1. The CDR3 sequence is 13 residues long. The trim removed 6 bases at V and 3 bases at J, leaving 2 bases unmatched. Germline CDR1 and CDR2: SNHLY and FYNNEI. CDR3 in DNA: TGTGCCAGCAGCCGGGACAGGGAAGAGACCCAGTACTTC. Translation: CASSRDREETQYF.

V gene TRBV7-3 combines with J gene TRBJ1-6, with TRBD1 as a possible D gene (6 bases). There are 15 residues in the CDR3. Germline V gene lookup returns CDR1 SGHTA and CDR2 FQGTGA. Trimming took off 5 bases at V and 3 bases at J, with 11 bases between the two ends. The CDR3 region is CASSTQGHYNSPLHF. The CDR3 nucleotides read TGTGCCAGCAGCACGCAGGGGCACTATAATTCACCCCTCCACTTT.